The source of this T cell receptor beta chain is a study of T cells in Graves' hyperthyroidism and ophthalmopathy. General study results and limits: Among thyroid clonotypes expanded above 0.001, most also appeared in blood.

CDR3 length: 18 amino acids. The J segment lost 1 base and the V segment lost 2 bases, leaving 12 bases of the junction unmatched. Germline CDR1 reads MNHEY; CDR2 reads SVGEGT. Ten or more counts support this clonotype. Its target is not known. Each diagnosis drew on symptoms, thyroxine, TRAb, thyroid ultrasound and orbital computed tomography findings. When hyperthyroidism was first diagnosed, the blood sample was taken, preceding any ophthalmopathy symptoms. TCR beta CDR3 regions were amplified from RNA. During a first-round RT-PCR of the TCR CDR3, the HTBI primer set was used. TCRdb re-called the multiplex PCR reads through MiXCR, storing one row per CDR3 protein. The data show a few hundred thousand distinct CDR3 sequences, approximately 13% seen once.

The chain has TRBV6-2 or TRBV6-3 and TRBJ1-1; 8 positions match TRBD1. Sequencing used blood. The TCR originated in a woman in her 30s with Graves' hyperthyroidism that later progressed to Graves' ophthalmopathy. The CDR3 protein is CASSYVGQGRRGNTEAFF. The CDR3 DNA reads as TGTGCCAGCAGTTACGTCGGACAGGGAAGGAGGGGGAACACTGAAGCTTTCTTT.